Following are 19 T cell receptor beta chains from one sample sequenced in a study of T cell changes during pregnancy in multiple sclerosis (dated by TCRdb to about 2019). Libraries were built with the immunoSEQ multiplex PCR assay. The table was pulled from immuneACCESS by TCRdb, which kept in-frame rearrangements only. Such tables lose some clones; where checked, under half of the loss comes from unresolved V genes, and the rest has no known cause. The sample table contains 85,000 to 100,000 clones; only one count was recorded for over 80% of them. The ten top clones hold roughly 2.7% of the sample. Specimen: peripheral blood, collected in the first trimester of pregnancy. Source of these receptors: a female donor with multiple sclerosis, enrolled in a pregnancy study.

V is TRBV11-2 and J is TRBJ2-3; weak D call: TRBD1 (7 bases). There are 12 residues in the CDR3. V was pared by 5 bases and J by 10 bases, with 13 bases between. CDR1 and CDR2 (germline): SGHAT, FQNNGV. The CDR3, as DNA: TGTGCCAGCAGCCCAGGGGGGACTTCGCAGTATTTT. Translating it yields CASSPGGTSQYF.

In its sample, this clone was seen once. The rearrangement joins TRBV18 to TRBJ1-1; maybe TRBD1 (6 bases). There are 14 residues in the CDR3. Trimming took 4 bases from V and 1 from J, leaving 10 bases between them. Looked up from germline, CDR1 is KGHSH and CDR2 is LQKENI. As DNA, the CDR3 is TGTGCCAGCTCACTCACAGGGCCGAACACTGAAGCTTTCTTT. This encodes CASSLTGPNTEAFF.

V usage is TRBV5-1 and J usage is TRBJ2-7; D may be TRBD2 (5 bases). V was clipped by 1 base and J by 3 bases, with 17 bases between them. Germline V gene sequence: CDR1 SGHRS, CDR2 YFSETQ. The CDR3 sequence is 16 residues long. CDR3 DNA: TGCGCCAGCAGCTTGACGGACTCCTCGAGGAACTACGAGCAGTACTTC. Its translation: CASSLTDSSRNYEQYF. The entire variable domain, with the rest obtained from reference TRBV5-1 and TRBJ2-7, is as follows: KAGVTQTPRYLIKTRGQQVTLSCSPISGHRSVSWYQQTPGQGLQFLFEYFSETQRNKGNFPGRFSGRQFSNSRSEMNVSTLELGDSALYLCASSLTDSSRNYEQYFGPGTRLTVT.

The V gene is TRBV19, the J gene TRBJ2-3; TRBD1 is a possible D gene (6 bases). Germline V lookup: CDR1 LNHDA, CDR2 SQIVND (reference sequence). V gave up 6 bases and J gave up 6 bases, with 19 bases separating them. The CDR3 has 15 residues. The CDR3 DNA follows: TGTGCCAGTAGAGAGACAGGTACTCGTTCGGATACGCAGTATTTT. Translating gives CASRETGTRSDTQYF. Using reference TRBV19 and TRBJ2-3 for the parts outside the CDR3, the full variable domain is DGGITQSPKYLFRKEGQNVTLSCEQNLNHDAMYWYRQDPGQGLRLIYYSQIVNDFQKGDIAEGYSVSREKKESFPLTVTSAQKNPTAFYLCASRETGTRSDTQYFGPGTRLTVL.

The chain employs TRBV30 and TRBJ2-7, with 8 bases fitting TRBD2. CDR3 length equals 15 residues. The V and J ends lost 3 bases and 1 base, in that order; junction bases with no gene match: 8. The germline gives CDR1 GTSNPN, CDR2 SVGIG (reference sequence). The CDR3 is CAWRPSGSQSYEQYF. CDR3 DNA: TGTGCCTGGAGACCCAGCGGGAGTCAATCCTACGAGCAGTACTTC.

This rearrangement joins TRBV11-1 to TRBJ2-3; 13 bases match TRBD2. The CDR3 runs 17 residues. V was pared by 0 bases and J by 8 bases, with 8 bases of the junction left unmatched. CDR1 SGHAT and CDR2 FQDESV come from the germline V gene (reference sequence). The CDR3 DNA reads as TGTGCCAGCAGCTTAGCCACGACACTAGCGGGAGGGCCTACGCAGTATTTT. Residues: CASSLATTLAGGPTQYF.

The chain recombines TRBV27 with TRBJ1-3; 12 nucleotides line up with TRBD1. In germline, CDR1 is MNHEY, CDR2 SMNVEV (reference sequence). The CDR3 contains 17 residues. The V and J ends lost 4 bases and 2 bases, in that order; junction bases with no gene match: 6. The CDR3 DNA sequence: TGTGCCAGCAGTTACCCCGGGACAGGGGGCGCTGGAAACACCATATATTTT. Its translation is CASSYPGTGGAGNTIYF.

The V and J genes are TRBV10-1 and TRBJ2-3; no clear D gene. V shed 0 bases and J shed 0 bases, with 10 bases lying between them. CDR3 length equals 16 residues. Per the germline V gene, CDR1 is WNHNN and CDR2 is SYGVQD (reference sequence). The CDR3 nucleotides are TGCGCCAGCAGTGAGTCGAAGGCGGAAAGCACAGATACGCAGTATTTT. This translates into CASSESKAESTDTQYF.

The genes are TRBV11-2 and TRBJ2-1, with 7 bases aligning to TRBD2. The V and J ends lost 5 bases and 0 bases, in that order; junction bases with no gene match: 13. The CDR3 length is 18 residues. CDR1 is SGHAT and CDR2 is FQNNGV in the germline V gene. Written as DNA, the CDR3 is TGTGCCAGCAGCAGGTATAATGAGGGCGGGAGCTCCTACAATGAGCAGTTCTTC. This translates into CASSRYNEGGSSYNEQFF.

This rearrangement joins TRBV5-1 to TRBJ2-7; weak D call: TRBD2 (7 bases). The CDR3 covers 14 residues. Germline CDR1 is SGHRS and CDR2 is YFSETQ. Trimming left V 3 bases short and J 6 bases short, with 16 bases between. The DNA for the CDR3 is TGCGCCAGCAGCTCCAGGGGCTGGGGGGGCGAGCAGTACTTC. Translating it yields CASSSRGWGGEQYF. The variable domain in full, completed from reference TRBV5-1 and TRBJ2-7, reads KAGVTQTPRYLIKTRGQQVTLSCSPISGHRSVSWYQQTPGQGLQFLFEYFSETQRNKGNFPGRFSGRQFSNSRSEMNVSTLELGDSALYLCASSSRGWGGEQYFGPGTRLTVT.

The V and J genes are TRBV19 and TRBJ2-5, with D possibly TRBD2 on 7 matching bases. The V and J ends lost 8 bases and 4 bases respectively, with 14 bases between them. Germline CDR1 is LNHDA and CDR2 is SQIVND (reference sequence). The CDR3 consists of 13 residues. The CDR3 DNA reads as TGTGCCAGTGGGGGGGGACAAATAGAGACCCAGTACTTC. It is translated as CASGGGQIETQYF.

The chain is built from TRBV28 and TRBJ1-2; 8 nucleotides match TRBD1. Germline loops: CDR1 MDHEN, CDR2 SYDVKM. There are 17 residues in the CDR3. The V segment lost 6 bases and the J segment 3 bases; nucleotides outside the gene matches: 15. The CDR3, as DNA: TGTGCCAGCAGATTGGGGACAGGATGGCCCCGGGACTATGGCTACACCTTC. Encoded protein: CASRLGTGWPRDYGYTF.

This clone was picked up one time. The chain joins TRBV7-2 to TRBJ2-3; D gene ambiguous. Germline V gives CDR1 SGHTA, CDR2 FQGNSA. V was trimmed by 8 bases and J by 4 bases, leaving 16 bases between them. The CDR3 sequence is 14 residues long. The CDR3 sequence: CASAQLIVPDTQYF. As DNA, the CDR3 is TGTGCCAGCGCTCAACTCATAGTTCCAGATACGCAGTATTTT.

The sample holds one count of this clone. The chain is built from TRBV7-9 and TRBJ2-7; D gene ambiguous. The CDR3 is 12 amino acids. Germline CDR1 reads SEHNR; CDR2 reads FQNEAQ (reference sequence). Trimming pared 6 bases from V and 0 bases from J, leaving 6 bases between. The CDR3 loop is CASSGPSYEQYF. For the CDR3, the DNA is TGTGCCAGCAGTGGGCCCTCCTACGAGCAGTACTTC.

This chain links TRBV6-1 with TRBJ1-5; D is perhaps TRBD1 (6 bases). Germline V CDR1 and CDR2: MNHNS, SASEGT. Trimming left V 7 bases short and J 1 base short, with 14 bases between. This CDR3 has 15 residues. The CDR3 DNA reads as TGTGCCAGCAAATCGCTCACAGGGAGCAATCAGCCCCAGCATTTT. Its protein is CASKSLTGSNQPQHF.

This sequence joins TRBV2 and TRBJ1-5; 7 bases match TRBD1. There are 15 residues in the CDR3. V dropped 6 bases and J dropped 0; count of bases not matched to a gene: 5. The germline V gene has CDR1 SNHLY and CDR2 FYNNEI. The CDR3 protein is CASSGQANSNQPQHF. CDR3 bases: TGTGCCAGCAGCGGACAGGCTAATAGCAATCAGCCCCAGCATTTT.

The V gene is TRBV27, the J gene TRBJ2-3; tentative D call: TRBD1 (7 bases). Germline V gene lookup returns CDR1 MNHEY and CDR2 SMNVEV (reference sequence). V lost 5 bases, J lost 6 bases, and 18 bases lay in between. This CDR3 is 15 amino acids long. The CDR3 protein is CASSIRTGGFDTQYF. For the CDR3, the DNA is TGTGCCAGCAGTATACGGACAGGAGGGTTTGATACGCAGTATTTT.

The chain is built from TRBV7-2 and TRBJ2-2, with 9 positions matching TRBD2. Germline lookup yields CDR1 SGHTA and CDR2 FQGNSA. With V trimmed by 5 bases and J by 2 bases, 3 bases remained unmatched. The length of the CDR3 is 15 residues. The chain's CDR3 is CASSRSGRNTGELFF. CDR3 in DNA: TGTGCCAGCAGCCGTAGCGGGAGAAACACCGGGGAGCTGTTTTTT.

The chain uses TRBV7-9 and TRBJ2-1; TRBD1 agrees at 8 bases. Germline CDR1 SEHNR, CDR2 FQNEAQ (reference sequence). The CDR3 covers 14 residues. V shed 5 bases, J shed 9 bases, and the junction held 9 bases outside the gene matches. The chain's CDR3 is CASSPGQGSVEQFF. In DNA, the CDR3 is TGTGCCAGCAGCCCAGGACAGGGTTCGGTTGAGCAGTTCTTC. The full variable domain, completed using reference TRBV7-9 and TRBJ2-1, is DTGVSQNPRHKITKRGQNVTFRCDPISEHNRLYWYRQTLGQGPEFLTYFQNEAQLEKSRLLSDRFSAERPKGSFSTLEIQRTEQGDSAMYLCASSPGQGSVEQFFGPGTRLTVL.